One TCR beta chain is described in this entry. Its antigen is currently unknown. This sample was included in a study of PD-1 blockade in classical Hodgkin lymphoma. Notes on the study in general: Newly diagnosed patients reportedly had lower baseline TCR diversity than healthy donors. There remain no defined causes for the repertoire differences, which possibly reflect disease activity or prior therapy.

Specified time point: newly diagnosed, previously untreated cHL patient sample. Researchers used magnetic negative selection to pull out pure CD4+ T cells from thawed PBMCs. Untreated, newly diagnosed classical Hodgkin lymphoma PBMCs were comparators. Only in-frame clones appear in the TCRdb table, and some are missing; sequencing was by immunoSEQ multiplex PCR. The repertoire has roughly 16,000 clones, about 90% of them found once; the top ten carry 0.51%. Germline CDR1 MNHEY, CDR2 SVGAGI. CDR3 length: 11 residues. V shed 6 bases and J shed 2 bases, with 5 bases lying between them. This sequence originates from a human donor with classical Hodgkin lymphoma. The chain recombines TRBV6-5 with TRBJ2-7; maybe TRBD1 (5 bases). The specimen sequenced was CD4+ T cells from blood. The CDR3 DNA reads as TGTGCCAGCAGGGGGCCCTACGAGCAGTACTTC. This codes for CASRGPYEQYF.